This T cell receptor beta chain came from a study of post-analysis software for immune sequencing data. As concerns this clonotype: Its antigen is currently unknown.

Study observations and caveats: Elevated frequency relative to controls characterized four or five TRBV segments in patients, TRBV5-6, TRBV5-1 and TRBV20-1 among them.

Between the trimmed V and J ends, which lost 2 bases and 6 bases, there was a span of 11 bases. Germline assignment: CDR1 LGHDT and CDR2 YNNKEL (reference sequence). There are 14 residues in the CDR3. Unique molecular identifiers had been added to the TCR beta cDNA libraries. TCRdb re-called the PCR reads through MiXCR, storing one row per CDR3 protein. Here the sample spans around 700,000 distinct CDR3 sequences, more than 50% being singletons. The sequencing input was blood. This TCR was sampled from a girl aged 2 to 9 with multiple sclerosis. This chain joins TRBV3-1 and TRBJ2-4; tentative D call: TRBD2 (6 bases). CDR3 in DNA: TGTGCCAGCAGCCAAAGTTTCGGGGGAAACATTCAGTACTTC. This translates into CASSQSFGGNIQYF. Full variable domain (outside the CDR3, taken from reference TRBV3-1 and TRBJ2-4): DTAVSQTPKYLVTQMGNDKSIKCEQNLGHDTMYWYKQDSKKFLKIMFSYNNKELIINETVPNRFSPKSPDKAHLNLHINSLELGDSAVYFCASSQSFGGNIQYFGAGTRLSVL.